Detailed here is one T cell receptor beta chain. The antigen remains unidentified. Because it lacks the conserved phenylalanine or tryptophan at the end, this CDR3 is likely a read error. It is unclear where the CDR3 begins or ends on the DNA, so no DNA is shown, and the CDR3 is as TCRdb lists it. The data derive from a study of T cell responses to AZD1222 COVID-19 vaccine. Study as a whole: Pooled samples include second doses given at about 4 or 12 weeks. Whole-study findings and limits: Just a handful of AZD1222 recipients were seropositive at baseline. Unmutated variant regions reportedly attract nearly half of all spike-specific TCRs.

Data came from immunoSEQ multiplex PCR; TCRdb stores just in-frame clones and leaves some out. The sample gives some 120,000 clones, about nine tenths of which show up once; 0.8% to 1.1% is in the top ten. Germline V CDR1 and CDR2: DFQATT, SNEGSKA (reference sequence). The CDR3 is 9 amino acids in total, end residues counted. The chain combines TRBV20-1 with TRBJ1-1; the table calls TRBD1, which could not be checked here. The source of this sequence is an adult in good health. This material consisted of peripheral blood, taken on day 0 of AZD1222 vaccination. CDR3 in amino acids: CSAPEGVLI.